The following is a T cell receptor (beta chain) sequence with its context. Its specificity is not known. TCRdb's table, derived via immunoSEQ multiplex PCR, lists solely in-frame clones and lacks some. The sample shows some 5,600 clones, approximately 70% of them seen only once. The sample is drawn from a study of immune characteristics of hereditary and idiopathic chronic pancreatitis. The pancreas tissue came from patients undergoing total pancreatectomy with islet autotransplantation. The V gene's germline CDR1 is GTSNPN and CDR2 SVGIG (reference sequence). V trimming: 0 bases; J trimming: 4 bases; junction bases outside the gene matches: 11. The CDR3 extends over 18 amino acids. Study-wide results and limits: Tissue came only from TPIAT, so disease duration may affect findings.

This rearrangement joins TRBV30 to TRBJ2-3, with 12 bases fitting TRBD2. The sequenced material came from pancreas tissue with hereditary chronic pancreatitis. The TCR sequence derives from a human donor with chronic pancreatitis. The CDR3 DNA reads as TGTGCCTGGAGTGTACAGGCTAGCGGGGGGGCCCGGGCAGATACGCAGTATTTT. Amino acids: CAWSVQASGGARADTQYF.